This TCR beta chain was captured by sequencing in a study of beta chain features in type 1 diabetes. The whole isolated RNA underwent reverse transcription, so sequencing captured expressed TCRB transcripts. TCRdb's table, derived via immunoSEQ multiplex PCR, lists solely in-frame clones and lacks some. The sample lists under 350,000 clones, 13% to 15% occurring once. The CDR3 length is 14 residues. Germline V gene lookup returns CDR1 SQVTM and CDR2 ANQGSEA. V was trimmed by 1 base and J by 5 bases, leaving 11 bases between them. Study observations and caveats: Type 1 diabetes patients had TCRB CDR3s that were shorter (moderately but significantly so) in all four CD4+ subsets. In cDNA sequencing, cells with high TCR expression could be over-represented. Any HLA-type effect on TCRB rearrangement remained unresolved here.

Notes on this clone: Its antigen remains unidentified. Other DNA sequences in the same sample also yield this CDR3.

This TCR was recovered from a man aged 30 to 39 with type 1 diabetes. The sample taken for sequencing was naive CD4+ T cells from blood. This chain links TRBV29-1 with TRBJ2-2; D is undetermined. As DNA, the CDR3 is TGCAGCGTTGAAGTATCCAGGAATACCGGGGAGCTGTTTTTT. Its protein is CSVEVSRNTGELFF.